These 22 T cell receptor beta chains were sequenced from one sample in a study of identical twins (dated by TCRdb to 2016 to 2017). Libraries were prepared through 5' RACE. This sample was sequenced with an Illumina HiSeq 2000. TCRdb reprocessing: public reads trimmed at Q25 with fastp, clones called with MiXCR, in-frame beta chains kept. Records with the same CDR3 protein are collapsed into one entry carrying the most frequent genes and DNA. For this sample there are around 100,000 distinct CDR3 sequences; 5.9% appear just once. The ten largest clones capture approximately 12% of the sample. Sample: memory T cells sorted from blood. In the paper's terms, the cell subset or site label means: CD45RO+ enriched T cells. The receptors stem from a woman in her forties or fifties in good health.

This clonotype was observed at least ten times. This rearrangement joins TRBV5-5 to TRBJ1-2; D possibly corresponds to TRBD1 (5 bases). CDR3 length: 15 residues. V lost 0 bases and J lost 7, with 16 bases in between. The germline V gene encodes CDR1 SGHKS and CDR2 YYEKEE (reference sequence). The CDR3 here is CASSLGAGREVGYTF. CDR3 in DNA: TGTGCCAGCAGCTTGGGGGCAGGGAGAGAAGTTGGCTACACCTTC.

This clonotype was recorded at least ten times. This chain links TRBV28 with TRBJ1-4; 8 bases map to TRBD1. CDR1 and CDR2 from the germline V gene are MDHEN and SYDVKM. The CDR3 is 13 residues long. The junction had 4 bases not matched to a gene; V was cut back by 2 bases and J by 11 bases. The chain's CDR3 is CASSLRNRGKLFF. The DNA of the CDR3 is TGTGCCAGCAGTTTAAGAAACAGGGGGAAACTGTTTTTT.

In this sample, this clonotype turned up a few times. The V and J genes are TRBV11-2 and TRBJ2-3, with unresolved D. V lost 7 bases and J lost 10, with 21 bases in between. Germline CDR1 reads SGHAT; CDR2 reads FQNNGV. CDR3 length: 14 amino acids. The CDR3: CASKSGLLSPSQYF. The CDR3 DNA is TGTGCCAGCAAAAGTGGGCTCCTTTCCCCCTCGCAGTATTTT.

This clonotype was seen ten or more times. The V call is TRBV20-1, the J call TRBJ2-1; 13 bases match TRBD2. V dropped 0 bases and J dropped 3; count of bases not matched to a gene: 8. In germline, CDR1 is DFQATT, CDR2 SNEGSKA (reference sequence). This CDR3 has 18 residues. In DNA form, the CDR3 reads TGCAGTGCTAGAGATGATCGGGGACTAGCGGGAATCTACAATGAGCAGTTCTTC. This gives the protein CSARDDRGLAGIYNEQFF.

In this sample, this clonotype turned up many times. The chain is built from TRBV4-1 and TRBJ2-3; TRBD2 agrees at 8 bases. This CDR3 is built from 16 residues. Germline values: CDR1 MGHRA, CDR2 YSYEKL. The V gene end was trimmed by 3 bases and the J gene end by 3 bases; junction bases not matched to a gene: 8. The CDR3 loop reads CASSHMPGGGTDTQYF. CDR3 DNA: TGCGCCAGCAGCCACATGCCGGGAGGGGGGACAGATACGCAGTATTTT.

At least ten counts were recorded for this clonotype. The chain has TRBV6-2 or TRBV6-3 and TRBJ2-1; possible D gene TRBD2, 5 bases. Trimming left V 2 bases short and J 3 bases short, with 11 bases between. The CDR3 spans 15 residues. From germline, CDR1 is MNHEY and CDR2 SVGEGT. The chain's CDR3 is CASSYHLGLYNEQFF. Here the CDR3 DNA reads TGTGCCAGCAGTTACCATCTCGGACTCTACAATGAGCAGTTCTTC.

This clonotype was counted ten times or more. The gene calls are TRBV7-9 and TRBJ2-3; D gene unclear. Trimming shortened V by 4 bases and J by 1 base, and 12 bases separated the two germline ends. Germline V gene sequence: CDR1 SEHNR, CDR2 FQNEAQ (reference sequence). The CDR3 loop spans 15 amino acids. The CDR3 protein is CASSSFGSGTDTQYF. Here the CDR3 DNA reads TGTGCCAGCAGCTCTTTCGGGTCGGGCACAGATACGCAGTATTTT.

This clonotype was seen ten or more times. In nucleotides, the CDR3 is TGCGCCAGCAGCAGCGGAGAGGGCTTCACCGGGGAGCTGTTTTTT. It translates to CASSSGEGFTGELFF. The V and J genes are TRBV5-1 and TRBJ2-2, with a possible D match to TRBD2 (5 bases). Trimming removed 4 bases at V and 4 bases at J, with 14 bases between. Germline loops: CDR1 SGHRS, CDR2 YFSETQ. This CDR3 is built from 15 residues. The whole variable domain, filled in from reference TRBV5-1 and TRBJ2-2, reads KAGVTQTPRYLIKTRGQQVTLSCSPISGHRSVSWYQQTPGQGLQFLFEYFSETQRNKGNFPGRFSGRQFSNSRSEMNVSTLELGDSALYLCASSSGEGFTGELFFGEGSRLTVL.

This clonotype occurred many times. CDR3 bases: TGCAGCGTTGAAAATATGGCCCACATGAACACTGAAGCTTTCTTT. Translation gives CSVENMAHMNTEAFF. V gene TRBV29-1 combines with J gene TRBJ1-1; D ambiguous. Per germline, CDR1 SQVTM and CDR2 ANQGSEA. The germline V and J ends were trimmed by 2 bases and 0 bases, with 13 bases remaining between them. CDR3 length equals 15 residues.

This clonotype has at least ten counts. The rearrangement uses TRBV20-1 and TRBJ2-4; no clear D. With 7 bases removed from V and 0 bases from J, the gap between germline ends came to 13 bases. The CDR3 totals 14 residues. Germline V gene lookup returns CDR1 DFQATT and CDR2 SNEGSKA (reference sequence). As DNA, the CDR3 is TGCAGTGTTGGGCAAAAGCTAGCCAAAAACATTCAGTACTTC. This sequence encodes CSVGQKLAKNIQYF.

There are many counts of this clonotype. V and J are TRBV18 and TRBJ2-1; 7 nucleotides agree with TRBD1. With 0 bases clipped from V and 5 bases from J, the junction kept 7 bases outside the gene matches. CDR3 length: 16 amino acids. CDR1 is KGHSH and CDR2 is LQKENI in the germline V gene. The CDR3 here is CASSPPMVGTDNEQFF. CDR3 nucleotides: TGTGCCAGCTCACCACCAATGGTTGGGACAGACAATGAGCAGTTCTTC.

This clonotype was counted at least ten times. V gene TRBV12-3 or TRBV12-4 combines with J gene TRBJ2-2; the D call may be TRBD1 or TRBD2 (5 bases each). V shed 8 bases and J shed 8 bases, with 12 bases lying between them. CDR3 size: 12 residues. DNA of the CDR3: TGTGCCAGCGCCTCTTGGGGGGGGGAGCTGTTTTTT. Encoded protein: CASASWGGELFF.

Regarding this clonotype: This may be a read error: a much more frequent sequence differs by one nucleotide. Lacking the conserved final phenylalanine or tryptophan, this CDR3 likely reflects a read error. This CDR3 reads CASSLQGSGLEKLFL. In DNA form, the CDR3 reads TGTGCCAGCAGCCTACAGGGGAGCGGCCTTGAAAAACTGTTTCTT. The chain carries TRBV11-2 and TRBJ1-4; 7 bases are a match to TRBD1. Losses at the gene ends were 5 bases for V and 7 bases for J; bases not matched to a gene: 10. Germline CDR1 SGHAT, CDR2 FQNNGV. This CDR3 has 15 amino acids.

This clonotype was observed many times. The CDR3 loop reads CAIRAGGDAGELFF. The CDR3 coding sequence is TGTGCCATCAGAGCGGGAGGCGATGCCGGGGAGCTGTTTTTT. V usage is TRBV10-3 and J usage is TRBJ2-2; the match to TRBD2 covers 9 bases. V was pared by 6 bases and J by 6 bases, with 5 bases of the junction left unmatched. Per the germline V gene, CDR1 is ENHRY and CDR2 is SYGVKD. The CDR3 runs 14 residues.

This clonotype occurred many times. The CDR3 nucleotides read TGTGCCAGCAGTGAGTCCGGGAGGGGTTCCACCGGGGAGCTGTTTTTT. As protein: CASSESGRGSTGELFF. V is TRBV2 and J is TRBJ2-2; 8 nucleotides line up with TRBD2. CDR1 is SNHLY and CDR2 is FYNNEI in the germline V gene. The length of the CDR3 is 16 residues. V lost 3 bases, J lost 4 bases, and 7 bases stayed unmatched.

The J gene is TRBJ2-1, the V gene TRBV14; 10 bases map to TRBD2. V trimming: 2 bases; J trimming: 4 bases; junction bases outside the gene matches: 8. Per the germline V gene, CDR1 is SGHDN and CDR2 is FVKESK. CDR3 length equals 17 residues. In DNA form, the CDR3 reads TGTGCCAGCAGCCAAATTAGGACTAGCGGTGGGTACAATGAGCAGTTCTTC. This sequence encodes CASSQIRTSGGYNEQFF.

This clonotype came up a few times. DNA of the CDR3: TGCAGCGTTGGCCGGGGACCTAACTATGGCTACACCTTC. Encoded protein: CSVGRGPNYGYTF. The chain links TRBV29-1 to TRBJ1-2, with TRBD1 as a possible D gene (5 bases). Germline CDR1 and CDR2: SQVTM and ANQGSEA. This CDR3 spans 13 amino acids. V dropped 4 bases and J dropped 0 bases, with 9 bases sitting between them.

This clonotype was observed at least ten times. J is TRBJ2-3 and V is TRBV10-3; no reliable D call. The germline V and J ends were trimmed by 0 bases and 2 bases, with 3 bases remaining between them. Germline V CDR1 and CDR2: ENHRY, SYGVKD. This CDR3 contains 13 residues. CDR3 protein: CAISESLTDTQYF. The DNA of the CDR3 is TGTGCCATCAGTGAGTCCCTCACAGATACGCAGTATTTT.

In this sample, this clonotype turned up many times. The V and J genes are TRBV15 and TRBJ2-1; 8 bases map to TRBD2. Trimming removed 1 base from V and 4 bases from J; junction bases left unmatched: 3. The CDR3 has 15 residues. Germline CDR1 is LNHNV and CDR2 is YYDKDF (reference sequence). DNA of the CDR3: TGTGCCACCAGCAGAGCCGGGACTAGATACAATGAGCAGTTCTTC. This encodes CATSRAGTRYNEQFF.

In its sample, this clonotype was seen many times. The gene calls are TRBV19 and TRBJ2-1; D is unclear. Trimming removed 4 bases from V and 7 bases from J, with 11 bases in between. The germline V gene has CDR1 LNHDA and CDR2 SQIVND (reference sequence). The CDR3 is 13 amino acids. The CDR3 bases are TGTGCCAGTAGTAGGAGAATGGGTAATGAGCAGTTCTTC. This translates into CASSRRMGNEQFF.

This clonotype has ten or more counts. J is TRBJ1-5 and V is TRBV20-1; perhaps TRBD1 as D (5 bases). The CDR3 has 15 amino acids. Germline CDR1 and CDR2: DFQATT and SNEGSKA (reference sequence). V was trimmed by 2 bases and J by 5 bases, leaving 16 bases between them. CDR3 in DNA: TGCAGTGCTAGAACCCGGCAGGGAGGGCATCAGCCCCAGCATTTT. Translating gives CSARTRQGGHQPQHF.

This clonotype was observed a few times. V usage is TRBV15 and J usage is TRBJ2-7; no clear D. The CDR3 covers 13 residues. CDR1 is LNHNV and CDR2 is YYDKDF in the germline V gene (reference sequence). V gave up 6 bases and J gave up 3 bases, with 12 bases separating them. The CDR3 sequence is CATRAAQHYEQYF. CDR3 nucleotide sequence: TGTGCCACCAGAGCCGCGCAACACTACGAGCAGTACTTC.